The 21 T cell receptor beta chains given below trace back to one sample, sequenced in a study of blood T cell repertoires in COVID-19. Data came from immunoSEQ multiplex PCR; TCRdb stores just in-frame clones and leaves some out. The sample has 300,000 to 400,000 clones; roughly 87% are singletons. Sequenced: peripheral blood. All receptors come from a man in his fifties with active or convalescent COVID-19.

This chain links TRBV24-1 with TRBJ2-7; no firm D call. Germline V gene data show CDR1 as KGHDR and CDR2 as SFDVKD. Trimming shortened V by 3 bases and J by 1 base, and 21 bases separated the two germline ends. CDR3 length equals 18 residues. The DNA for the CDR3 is TGTGCCACCAGTGATCTCCCCGAGGCTAGATTTAGGTCCTACGAGCAGTACTTC. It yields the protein CATSDLPEARFRSYEQYF.

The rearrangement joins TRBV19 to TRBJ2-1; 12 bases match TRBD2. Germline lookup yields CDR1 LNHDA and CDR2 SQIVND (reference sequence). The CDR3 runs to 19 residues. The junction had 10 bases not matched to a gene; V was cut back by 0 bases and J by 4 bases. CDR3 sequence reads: CASSIDPGLAGRRYNEQFF. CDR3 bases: TGTGCCAGTAGTATAGATCCCGGACTAGCGGGGAGAAGATACAATGAGCAGTTCTTC.

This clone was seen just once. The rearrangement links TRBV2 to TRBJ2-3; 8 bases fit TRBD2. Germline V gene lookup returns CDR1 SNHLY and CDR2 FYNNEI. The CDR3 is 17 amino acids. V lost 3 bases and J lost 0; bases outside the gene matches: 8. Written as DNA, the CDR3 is TGTGCCAGCAGTGAGCTTGGAGCGGGGGTTAGCACAGATACGCAGTATTTT. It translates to CASSELGAGVSTDTQYF.

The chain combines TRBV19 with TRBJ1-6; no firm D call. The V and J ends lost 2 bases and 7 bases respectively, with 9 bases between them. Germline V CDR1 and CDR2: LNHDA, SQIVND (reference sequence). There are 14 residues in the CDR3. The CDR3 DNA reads TGTGCCAGTAGTATATGGGCAGACAATTCACCCCTCCACTTT. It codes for CASSIWADNSPLHF.

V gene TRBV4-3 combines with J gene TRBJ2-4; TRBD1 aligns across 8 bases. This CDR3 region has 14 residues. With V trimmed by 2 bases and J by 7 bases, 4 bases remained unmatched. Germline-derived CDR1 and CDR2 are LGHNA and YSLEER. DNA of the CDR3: TGCGCCAGCAGCCAATGGGACAGGCCGAACATTCAGTACTTC. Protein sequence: CASSQWDRPNIQYF.

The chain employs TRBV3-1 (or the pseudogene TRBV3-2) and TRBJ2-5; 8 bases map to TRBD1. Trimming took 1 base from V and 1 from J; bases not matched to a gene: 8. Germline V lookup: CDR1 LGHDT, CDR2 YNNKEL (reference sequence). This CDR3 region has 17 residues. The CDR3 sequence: CASSQVRAGGFQETQYF. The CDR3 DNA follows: TGTGCCAGCAGCCAAGTACGGGCAGGGGGCTTCCAAGAGACCCAGTACTTC.

The CDR3 sequence: CAGQTGASNQPQHF. CDR3 bases: TGTGCCGGCCAGACAGGGGCTAGCAATCAGCCCCAGCATTTT. The chain uses TRBV28 and TRBJ1-5; 8 bases agree with TRBD1. V was pared by 11 bases and J by 0 bases, with 6 bases of the junction left unmatched. This CDR3 contains 14 residues. CDR1 is MDHEN, CDR2 SYDVKM, per germline.

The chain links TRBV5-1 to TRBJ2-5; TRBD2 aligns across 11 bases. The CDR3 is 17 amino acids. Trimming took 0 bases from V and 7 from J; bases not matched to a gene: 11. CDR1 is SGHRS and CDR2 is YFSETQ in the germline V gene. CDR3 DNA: TGCGCCAGCAGCTTGGAAGCTAGCGGGAGGCTCGTGGGGACCCAGTACTTC. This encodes CASSLEASGRLVGTQYF.

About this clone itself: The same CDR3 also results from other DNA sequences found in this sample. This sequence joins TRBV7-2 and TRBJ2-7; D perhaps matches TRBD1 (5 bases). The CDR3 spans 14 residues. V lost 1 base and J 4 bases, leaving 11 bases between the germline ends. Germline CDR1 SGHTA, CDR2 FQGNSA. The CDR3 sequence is CASSLGGGGYEQYF. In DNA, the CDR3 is TGTGCCAGCAGCTTAGGGGGCGGTGGGTACGAGCAGTACTTC. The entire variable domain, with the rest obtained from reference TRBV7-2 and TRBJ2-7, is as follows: GAGVSQSPSNKVTEKGKDVELRCDPISGHTALYWYRQSLGQGLEFLIYFQGNSAPDKSGLPSDRFSAERTGGSVSTLTIQRTQQEDSAVYLCASSLGGGGYEQYFGPGTRLTVT.

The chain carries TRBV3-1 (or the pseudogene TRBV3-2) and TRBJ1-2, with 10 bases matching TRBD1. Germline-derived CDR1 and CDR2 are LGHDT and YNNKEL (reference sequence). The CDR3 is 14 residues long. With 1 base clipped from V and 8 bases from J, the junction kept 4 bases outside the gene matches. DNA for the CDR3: TGTGCCAGCAGCCAAGGACAGGGGGCAGGGGGCTACACCTTC. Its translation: CASSQGQGAGGYTF.

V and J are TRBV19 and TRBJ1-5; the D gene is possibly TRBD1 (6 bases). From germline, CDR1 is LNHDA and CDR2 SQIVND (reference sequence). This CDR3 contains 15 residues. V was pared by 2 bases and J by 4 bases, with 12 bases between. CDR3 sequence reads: CASSIIGGGNQPQHF. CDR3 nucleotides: TGTGCCAGTAGTATAATAGGGGGTGGAAATCAGCCCCAGCATTTT.

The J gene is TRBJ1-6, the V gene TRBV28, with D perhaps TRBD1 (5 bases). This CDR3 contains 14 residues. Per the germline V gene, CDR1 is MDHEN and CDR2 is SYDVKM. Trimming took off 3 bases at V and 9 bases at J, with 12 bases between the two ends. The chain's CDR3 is CASSFPHRGSPLHF. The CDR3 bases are TGTGCCAGCAGTTTTCCCCATAGGGGTTCACCCCTCCACTTT.

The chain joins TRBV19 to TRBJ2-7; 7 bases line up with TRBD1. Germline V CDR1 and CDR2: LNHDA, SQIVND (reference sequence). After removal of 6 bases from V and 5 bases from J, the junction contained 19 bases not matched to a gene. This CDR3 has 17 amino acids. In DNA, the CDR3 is TGTGCCAGTAGGGCGGCAGGGGGACCAGCCGTTGGGGACGAGCAGTACTTC. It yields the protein CASRAAGGPAVGDEQYF.

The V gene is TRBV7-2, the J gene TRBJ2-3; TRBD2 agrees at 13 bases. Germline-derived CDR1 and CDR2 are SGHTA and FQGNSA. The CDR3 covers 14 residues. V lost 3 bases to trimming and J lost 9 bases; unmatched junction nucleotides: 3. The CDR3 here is CASSFGTSGETQYF. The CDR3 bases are TGTGCCAGCAGCTTCGGGACTAGCGGGGAAACGCAGTATTTT.

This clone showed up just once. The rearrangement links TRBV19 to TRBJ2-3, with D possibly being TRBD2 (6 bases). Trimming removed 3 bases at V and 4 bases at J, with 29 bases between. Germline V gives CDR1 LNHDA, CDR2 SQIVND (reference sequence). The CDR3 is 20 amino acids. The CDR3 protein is CASSIGVGDRGKEDSDTQYF. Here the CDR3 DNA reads TGTGCCAGTAGTATCGGGGTGGGGGATCGCGGGAAAGAAGATTCAGATACGCAGTATTTT. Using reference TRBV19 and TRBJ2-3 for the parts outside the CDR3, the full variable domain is DGGITQSPKYLFRKEGQNVTLSCEQNLNHDAMYWYRQDPGQGLRLIYYSQIVNDFQKGDIAEGYSVSREKKESFPLTVTSAQKNPTAFYLCASSIGVGDRGKEDSDTQYFGPGTRLTVL.

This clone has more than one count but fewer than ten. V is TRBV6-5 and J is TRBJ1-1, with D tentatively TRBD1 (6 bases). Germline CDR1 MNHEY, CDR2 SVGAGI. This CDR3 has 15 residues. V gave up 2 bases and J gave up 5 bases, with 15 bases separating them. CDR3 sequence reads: CASSYRGGARTEAFF. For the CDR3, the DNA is TGTGCCAGCAGTTACAGGGGGGGGGCGAGGACTGAAGCTTTCTTT.

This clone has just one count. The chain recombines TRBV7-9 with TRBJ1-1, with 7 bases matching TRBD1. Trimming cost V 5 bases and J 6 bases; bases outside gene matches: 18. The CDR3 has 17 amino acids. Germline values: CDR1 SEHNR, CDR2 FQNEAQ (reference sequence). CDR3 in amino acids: CASSPQGGALLVAEAFF. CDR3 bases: TGTGCCAGCAGCCCGCAAGGGGGCGCTTTATTAGTTGCTGAAGCTTTCTTT. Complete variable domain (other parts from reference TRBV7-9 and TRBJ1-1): DTGVSQNPRHKITKRGQNVTFRCDPISEHNRLYWYRQTLGQGPEFLTYFQNEAQLEKSRLLSDRFSAERPKGSFSTLEIQRTEQGDSAMYLCASSPQGGALLVAEAFFGQGTRLTVV.

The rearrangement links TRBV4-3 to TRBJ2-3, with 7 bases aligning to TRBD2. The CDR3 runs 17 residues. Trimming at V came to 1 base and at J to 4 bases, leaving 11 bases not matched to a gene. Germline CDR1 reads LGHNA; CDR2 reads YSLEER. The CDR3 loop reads CASSQVPGEGVADTQYF. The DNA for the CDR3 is TGCGCCAGCAGCCAAGTTCCGGGGGAGGGTGTAGCAGATACGCAGTATTTT.

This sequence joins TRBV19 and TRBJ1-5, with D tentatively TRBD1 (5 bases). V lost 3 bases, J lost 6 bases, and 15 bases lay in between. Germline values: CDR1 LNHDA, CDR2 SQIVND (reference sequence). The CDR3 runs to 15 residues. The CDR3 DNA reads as TGTGCCAGTAGTATCACCAGGGAAGGTGGTCAGCCCCAGCATTTT. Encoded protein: CASSITREGGQPQHF. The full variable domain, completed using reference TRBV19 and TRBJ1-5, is DGGITQSPKYLFRKEGQNVTLSCEQNLNHDAMYWYRQDPGQGLRLIYYSQIVNDFQKGDIAEGYSVSREKKESFPLTVTSAQKNPTAFYLCASSITREGGQPQHFGDGTRLSIL.

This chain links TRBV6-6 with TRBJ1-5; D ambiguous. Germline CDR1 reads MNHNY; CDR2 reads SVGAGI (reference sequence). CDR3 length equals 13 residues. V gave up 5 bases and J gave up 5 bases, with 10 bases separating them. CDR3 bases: TGTGCCAGCAGTCCCCTCGGGGATCAGCCCCAGCATTTT. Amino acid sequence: CASSPLGDQPQHF.

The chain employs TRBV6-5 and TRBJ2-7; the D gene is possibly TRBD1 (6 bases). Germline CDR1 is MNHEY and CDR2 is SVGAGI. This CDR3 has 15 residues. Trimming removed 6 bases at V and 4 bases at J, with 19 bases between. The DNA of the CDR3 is TGTGCCAGCAGGCGCTACAGGGTAGGGGGTTACGAGCAGTACTTC. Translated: CASRRYRVGGYEQYF.